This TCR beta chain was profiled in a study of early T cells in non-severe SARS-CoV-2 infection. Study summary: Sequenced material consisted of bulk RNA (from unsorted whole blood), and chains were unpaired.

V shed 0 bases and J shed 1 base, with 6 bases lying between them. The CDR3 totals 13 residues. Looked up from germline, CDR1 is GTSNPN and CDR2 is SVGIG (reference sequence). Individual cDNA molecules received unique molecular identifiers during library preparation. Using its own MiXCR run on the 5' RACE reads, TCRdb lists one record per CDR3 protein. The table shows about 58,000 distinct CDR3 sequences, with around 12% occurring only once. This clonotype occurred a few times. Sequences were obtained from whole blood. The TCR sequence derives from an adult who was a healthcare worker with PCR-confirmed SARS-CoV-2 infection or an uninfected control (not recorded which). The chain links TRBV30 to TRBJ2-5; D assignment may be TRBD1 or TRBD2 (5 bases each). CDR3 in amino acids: CAWSVGPQETQYF. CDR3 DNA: TGTGCCTGGAGTGTGGGACCCCAAGAGACCCAGTACTTC.